The 3 T cell receptor beta chains below come from one sample, sequenced in a study of OX40 agonist ivuxolimab in advanced cancers. The table came from immunoSEQ multiplex PCR; TCRdb's copy has only in-frame clones and leaves some out. The sample holds 55,000 to 65,000 clones; approximately 90% are singletons and the top ten take 20% to 30%. This material consisted of CD4+ or CD8+ T cells sorted from blood, taken in a trial of the OX40 agonist ivuxolimab. Receptors originate from an adult with an advanced solid tumor such as melanoma, head and neck, liver or kidney cancer.

V is TRBV6-6 and J is TRBJ2-7; the D is unclear. The germline V and J ends were trimmed by 2 bases and 6 bases, with 5 bases remaining between them. Germline assignment: CDR1 MNHNY and CDR2 SVGAGI (reference sequence). This CDR3 contains 11 residues. CDR3 sequence: CASSYGVEQYF. The CDR3 bases are TGTGCCAGCAGTTACGGGGTCGAGCAGTACTTC.

The chain employs TRBV25-1 and TRBJ1-5; weak D call: TRBD1 (6 bases). With 1 base removed from V and 5 bases from J, the gap between germline ends came to 15 bases. Germline V CDR1 and CDR2: MGHDK, SYGVNS. This CDR3 spans 16 amino acids. The CDR3 DNA reads as TGTGCCAGCAGTGAATGGGGGGCCGATGGCCATCAGCCCCAGCATTTT. Protein: CASSEWGADGHQPQHF.

The chain employs TRBV7-9 and TRBJ2-3; maybe TRBD1 (6 bases). Germline V lookup: CDR1 SEHNR, CDR2 FQNEAQ (reference sequence). Trimming stripped 3 bases from V and 0 bases from J, with 13 bases between. The CDR3 has 16 amino acids. Here the CDR3 DNA reads TGTGCCAGCAGCTTTCCGGGACACCTAAGCACAGATACGCAGTATTTT. Translated: CASSFPGHLSTDTQYF. The full variable domain, its missing parts supplied by reference TRBV7-9 and TRBJ2-3, is DTGVSQNPRHKITKRGQNVTFRCDPISEHNRLYWYRQTLGQGPEFLTYFQNEAQLEKSRLLSDRFSAERPKGSFSTLEIQRTEQGDSAMYLCASSFPGHLSTDTQYFGPGTRLTVL.